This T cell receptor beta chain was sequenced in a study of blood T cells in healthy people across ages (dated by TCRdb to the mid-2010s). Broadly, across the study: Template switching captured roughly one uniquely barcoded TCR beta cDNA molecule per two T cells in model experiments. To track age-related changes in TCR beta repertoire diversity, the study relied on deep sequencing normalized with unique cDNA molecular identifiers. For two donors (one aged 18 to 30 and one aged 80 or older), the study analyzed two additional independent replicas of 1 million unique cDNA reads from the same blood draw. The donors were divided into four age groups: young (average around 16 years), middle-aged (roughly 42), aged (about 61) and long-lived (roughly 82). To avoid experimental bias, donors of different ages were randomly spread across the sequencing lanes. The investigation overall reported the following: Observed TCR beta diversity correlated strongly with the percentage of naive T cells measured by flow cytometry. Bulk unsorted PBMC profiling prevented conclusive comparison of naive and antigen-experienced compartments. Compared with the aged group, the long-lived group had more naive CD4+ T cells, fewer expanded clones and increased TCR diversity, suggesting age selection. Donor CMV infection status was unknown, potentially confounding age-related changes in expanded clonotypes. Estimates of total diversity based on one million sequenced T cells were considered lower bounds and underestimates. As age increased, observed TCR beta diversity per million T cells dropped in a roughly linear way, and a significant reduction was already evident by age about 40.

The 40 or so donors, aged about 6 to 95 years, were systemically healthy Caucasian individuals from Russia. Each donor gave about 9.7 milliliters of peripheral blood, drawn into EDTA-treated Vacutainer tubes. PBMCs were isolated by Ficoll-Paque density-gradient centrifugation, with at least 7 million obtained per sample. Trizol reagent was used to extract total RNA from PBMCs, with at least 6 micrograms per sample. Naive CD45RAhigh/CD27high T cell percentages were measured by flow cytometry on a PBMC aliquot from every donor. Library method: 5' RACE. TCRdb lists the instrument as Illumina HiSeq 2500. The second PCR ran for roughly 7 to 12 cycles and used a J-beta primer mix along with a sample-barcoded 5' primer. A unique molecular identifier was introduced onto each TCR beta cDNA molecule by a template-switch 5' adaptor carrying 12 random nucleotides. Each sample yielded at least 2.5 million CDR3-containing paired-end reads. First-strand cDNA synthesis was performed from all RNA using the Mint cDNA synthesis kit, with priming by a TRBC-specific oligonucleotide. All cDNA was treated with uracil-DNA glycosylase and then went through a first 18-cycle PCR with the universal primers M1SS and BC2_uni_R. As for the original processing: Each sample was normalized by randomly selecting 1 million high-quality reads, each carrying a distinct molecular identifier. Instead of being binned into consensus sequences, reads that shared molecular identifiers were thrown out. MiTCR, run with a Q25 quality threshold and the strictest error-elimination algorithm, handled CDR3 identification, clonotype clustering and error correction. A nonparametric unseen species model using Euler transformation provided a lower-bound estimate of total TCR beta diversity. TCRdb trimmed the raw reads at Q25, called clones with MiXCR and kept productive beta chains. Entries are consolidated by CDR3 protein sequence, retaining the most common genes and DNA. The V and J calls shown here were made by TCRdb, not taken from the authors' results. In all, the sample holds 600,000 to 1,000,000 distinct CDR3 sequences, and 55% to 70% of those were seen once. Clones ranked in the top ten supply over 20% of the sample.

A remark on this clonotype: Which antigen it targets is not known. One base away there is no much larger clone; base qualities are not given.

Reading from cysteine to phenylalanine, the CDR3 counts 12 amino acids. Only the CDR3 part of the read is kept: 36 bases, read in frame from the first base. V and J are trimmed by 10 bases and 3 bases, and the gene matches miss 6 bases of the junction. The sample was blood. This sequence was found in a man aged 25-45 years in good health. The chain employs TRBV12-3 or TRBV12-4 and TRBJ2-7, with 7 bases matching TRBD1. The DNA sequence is TGTGCCACCCAAGACAGGGACTACGAGCAGTACTTC. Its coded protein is CATQDRDYEQYF.